The 15 T cell receptor beta chains in this list originate from one sample, sequenced in a study of T cell responses to AZD1222 COVID-19 vaccine listed by TCRdb under 2021. Receptor amplification or capture employed the immunoSEQ multiplex PCR assay. TCRdb's version of the immuneACCESS table is confined to in-frame rearrangements and falls short of the full clone set. An unresolved V gene accounts for under half of the shortfall where checked; the remainder is of unknown origin. For this sample there are over 100,000 clones; around nine tenths appear just once. The top ten hold under 2% of the sample. What this sample's time point label stands for: baseline before first vaccination. The source was peripheral blood, collected on day 0 of AZD1222 vaccination. The origin of the receptors is an adult in good health.

The V and J genes are TRBV20-1 and TRBJ1-5; D uncertain. V lost 6 bases to trimming and J lost 3 bases, with 6 bases between them. This CDR3 is built from 11 residues. Per the germline V gene, CDR1 is DFQATT and CDR2 is SNEGSKA (reference sequence). The CDR3 DNA reads as TGCAGTGCCAGGTCCAATCAGCCCCAGCATTTT. It yields the protein CSARSNQPQHF.

The chain uses TRBV3-1 (or the pseudogene TRBV3-2) and TRBJ1-4; D unclear. The CDR3 has 15 amino acids. Germline V gives CDR1 LGHDT, CDR2 YNNKEL (reference sequence). V lost 0 bases to trimming and J lost 8 bases, with 13 bases between them. CDR3 sequence (DNA): TGTGCCAGCAGCCAAGAAGGCGGTGCTCACGAAAAACTGTTTTTT. Its translation is CASSQEGGAHEKLFF.

Comments on this clone: The sample has other DNA sequences that encode this CDR3 too. The chain carries TRBV7-2 and TRBJ1-4; D not certain. Trimming took 1 base from V and 0 from J, leaving 6 bases between them. The CDR3 is 15 amino acids. CDR1 and CDR2 (germline): SGHTA, FQGNSA. The CDR3 DNA sequence: TGTGCCAGCAGCTTAGATCGCGCAACTAATGAAAAACTGTTTTTT. Translated: CASSLDRATNEKLFF.

The V and J genes are TRBV6-2 or TRBV6-3 and TRBJ2-1; TRBD1 is a possible D gene (6 bases). The germline CDR1 and CDR2 sequences are MNHEY and SVGEGT. The ends were cut back, 4 bases at V and 2 bases at J, with 9 bases in the middle. CDR3 length: 14 residues. This CDR3 reads CASSWRQAYNEQFF. The CDR3 DNA reads as TGTGCCAGCAGTTGGAGACAGGCCTACAATGAGCAGTTCTTC.

The chain is built from TRBV7-8 and TRBJ2-7; 11 positions agree with TRBD1. Per germline, CDR1 SGHVS and CDR2 FQNEAQ. J gave up 2 bases and V 4 bases, and 7 bases lay outside the gene matches. This CDR3 comprises 16 residues. CDR3 in DNA: TGTGCCAGCAGCTCCCTCGGGGGACAGGGGGCCTACGAGCAGTACTTC. It yields the protein CASSSLGGQGAYEQYF.

The chain recombines TRBV7-3 with TRBJ1-3; 7 bases are shared with TRBD1. The CDR3 spans 17 residues. The germline V gene has CDR1 SGHTA and CDR2 FQGTGA. The V gene end was trimmed by 2 bases and the J gene end by 2 bases; junction bases not matched to a gene: 9. The DNA for the CDR3 is TGTGCCAGCAGCTTATGGTGGGAGGGGGCAGCTGGAAACACCATATATTTT. Amino acids: CASSLWWEGAAGNTIYF.

The V gene is TRBV4-1, the J gene TRBJ2-7; 8 bases line up with TRBD2. V dropped 4 bases and J dropped 6; count of bases not matched to a gene: 17. Per germline, CDR1 MGHRA and CDR2 YSYEKL. The CDR3 extends over 17 amino acids. CDR3 region: CASSPIQTVAGPLEQYF. The DNA of the CDR3 is TGCGCCAGCAGCCCCATCCAGACGGTAGCGGGGCCCCTCGAGCAGTACTTC.

V usage is TRBV18 and J usage is TRBJ1-2, with 7 bases matching TRBD1. V trimming: 5 bases; J trimming: 0 bases; junction bases outside the gene matches: 0. The CDR3 runs 13 residues. The germline V gene encodes CDR1 KGHSH and CDR2 LQKENI. The CDR3 bases are TGTGCCAGCTCAGGACAGGCTAACTATGGCTACACCTTC. Protein product: CASSGQANYGYTF.

The chain uses TRBV6-6 and TRBJ1-5; no reliable D call. With 4 bases removed from V and 7 bases from J, the gap between germline ends came to 5 bases. Germline V gene lookup returns CDR1 MNHNY and CDR2 SVGAGI (reference sequence). This CDR3 spans 11 amino acids. For the CDR3, the DNA is TGTGCCAGCAGTTCTGACCAGCCCCAGCATTTT. Translated: CASSSDQPQHF.

The gene calls are TRBV7-2 and TRBJ1-6; 8 bases agree with TRBD1. CDR1 and CDR2 (germline): SGHTA, FQGNSA. The CDR3 is made up of 17 amino acids. V trimming: 5 bases; J trimming: 4 bases; junction bases outside the gene matches: 10. CDR3 nucleotides: TGTGCCAGCAGCCCCGGTCCCCAGGGGGCGTATAATTCACCCCTCCACTTT. This codes for CASSPGPQGAYNSPLHF.

This clone showed up just a few times. CDR3 coding DNA: TGTGCCTGGAATTCAGGGGATGGCTATGGCTACACCTTC. This codes for CAWNSGDGYGYTF. This rearrangement joins TRBV30 to TRBJ1-2; tentative D call: TRBD1 (6 bases). V gave up 4 bases and J gave up 4 bases, with 13 bases separating them. Germline V gene sequence: CDR1 GTSNPN, CDR2 SVGIG (reference sequence). The CDR3 has 13 amino acids. The full variable domain, with the rest looked up from reference TRBV30 and TRBJ1-2, is SQTIHQWPATLVQPVGSPLSLECTVEGTSNPNLYWYRQAAGRGLQLLFYSVGIGQISSEVPQNLSASRPQDRQFILSSKKLLLSDSGFYLCAWNSGDGYGYTFGSGTRLTVV.

The CDR3, as DNA: TGCGCCAGCAGCCAAGTTTCGACTAGCGGGAGTGAGCAGTACTTC. This sequence encodes CASSQVSTSGSEQYF. The V gene is TRBV4-3, the J gene TRBJ2-7; 12 bases line up with TRBD2. Germline V gene sequence: CDR1 LGHNA, CDR2 YSLEER. V trimming: 1 base; J trimming: 7 bases; junction bases outside the gene matches: 5. This CDR3 contains 15 residues.

The V and J genes are TRBV18 and TRBJ1-1; D gene uncertain. Germline V gives CDR1 KGHSH, CDR2 LQKENI. Trimming stripped 5 bases from V and 5 bases from J, with 3 bases between. This CDR3 has 10 amino acids. The CDR3 nucleotides are TGTGCCAGCTCATGGACTGAAGCTTTCTTT. Its protein product is CASSWTEAFF.

The chain joins TRBV21-1 to TRBJ2-3. TRBV21-1 is listed as a pseudogene. This CDR3 spans 17 amino acids. The CDR3 coding sequence is TGTGCCAGCAGCAAAGTGACCGGGGGCCTTTGGTCAGATACGCAGTATTTT. Its protein is CASSKVTGGLWSDTQYF.

The V gene is TRBV6-2 or TRBV6-3, the J gene TRBJ2-5; TRBD2 matches 8 bases. This CDR3 has 14 amino acids. CDR1 is MNHEY and CDR2 is SVGEGT in the germline V gene. The junction had 4 bases not matched to a gene; V was cut back by 2 bases and J by 5 bases. The CDR3 region is CASSYGASGETQYF. Written as DNA, the CDR3 is TGTGCCAGCAGTTACGGCGCTAGCGGGGAGACCCAGTACTTC.